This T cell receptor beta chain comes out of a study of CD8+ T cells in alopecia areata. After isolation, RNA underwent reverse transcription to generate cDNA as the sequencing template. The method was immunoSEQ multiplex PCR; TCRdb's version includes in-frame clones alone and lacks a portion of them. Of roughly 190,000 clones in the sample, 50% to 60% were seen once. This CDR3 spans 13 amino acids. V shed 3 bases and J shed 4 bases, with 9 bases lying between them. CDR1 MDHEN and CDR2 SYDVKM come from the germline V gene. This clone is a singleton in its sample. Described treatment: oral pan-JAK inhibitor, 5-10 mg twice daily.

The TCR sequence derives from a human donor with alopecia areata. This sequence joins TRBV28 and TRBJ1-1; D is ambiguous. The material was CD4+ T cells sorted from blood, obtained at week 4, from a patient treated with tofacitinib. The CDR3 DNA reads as TGTGCCAGCAGTTTCATTCGGGGCACTGAAGCTTTCTTT. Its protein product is CASSFIRGTEAFF.